This T cell receptor beta chain comes out of a study of blood T cell repertoires in COVID-19. In the study's own analysis: Reference gene primer amplification gave nucleated cell count estimates. The data were produced by immunoSEQ multiplex PCR, yet TCRdb's version contains in-frame clones alone and is incomplete. V and J calls and clone size are those listed in that table; D and trimming were worked out from the DNA. The sample records tens of thousands of clones, approximately 87% being singletons. CDR3 size: 17 residues. V shed 4 bases, J shed 0 bases, and the junction held 10 bases outside the gene matches. From germline, CDR1 is MNHNS and CDR2 SASEGT.

The V gene is TRBV6-1, the J gene TRBJ1-1; TRBD1 matches at 8 bases. What was sequenced was peripheral blood. This receptor was obtained from a woman in her sixties with acute or convalescent COVID-19. The CDR3 spells CASSARTGPQVNTEAFF. CDR3 nucleotides: TGTGCCAGCAGTGCCAGGACAGGGCCACAAGTGAACACTGAAGCTTTCTTT.